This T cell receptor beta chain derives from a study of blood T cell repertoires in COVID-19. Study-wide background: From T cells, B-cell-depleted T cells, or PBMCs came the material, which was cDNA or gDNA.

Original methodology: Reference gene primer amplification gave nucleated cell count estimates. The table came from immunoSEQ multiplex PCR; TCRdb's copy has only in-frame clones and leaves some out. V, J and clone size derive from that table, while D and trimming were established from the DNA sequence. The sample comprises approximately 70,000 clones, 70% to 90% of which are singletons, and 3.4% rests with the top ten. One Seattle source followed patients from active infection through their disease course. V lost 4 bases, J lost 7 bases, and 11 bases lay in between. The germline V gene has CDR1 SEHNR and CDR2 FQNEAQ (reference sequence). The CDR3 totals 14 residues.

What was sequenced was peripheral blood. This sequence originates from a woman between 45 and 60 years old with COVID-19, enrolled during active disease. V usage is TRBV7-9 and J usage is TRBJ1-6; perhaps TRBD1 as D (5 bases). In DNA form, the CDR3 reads TGTGCCAGCAGCTCGACCCGGGGGAATTCACCCCTCCACTTT. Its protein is CASSSTRGNSPLHF.